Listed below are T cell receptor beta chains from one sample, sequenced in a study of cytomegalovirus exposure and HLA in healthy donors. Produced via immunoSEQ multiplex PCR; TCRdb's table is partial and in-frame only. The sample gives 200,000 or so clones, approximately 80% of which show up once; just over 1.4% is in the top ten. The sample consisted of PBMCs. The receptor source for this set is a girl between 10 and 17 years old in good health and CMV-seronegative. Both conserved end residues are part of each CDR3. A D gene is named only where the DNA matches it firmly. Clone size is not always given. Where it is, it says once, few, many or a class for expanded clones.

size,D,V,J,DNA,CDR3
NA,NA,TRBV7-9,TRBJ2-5,TGTGCCAGCAGCGTTGCGGGTGAAGAGACCCAGTACTTC,CASSVAGEETQYF
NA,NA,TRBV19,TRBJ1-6,TGTGCCAGTAGTATAGGCATACCGAGCTCCTATAATTCACCCCTCCACTTT,CASSIGIPSSYNSPLHF
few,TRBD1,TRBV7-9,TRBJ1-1,TGTGCCAGCAGCGTGACAGGGTCCCGCACTGAAGCTTTCTTT,CASSVTGSRTEAFF
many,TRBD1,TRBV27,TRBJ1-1,TGTGCCAGCAGTGCGGACAGGAGGGCGGCTGAAGCTTTCTTT,CASSADRRAAEAFF
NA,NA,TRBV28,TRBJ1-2,TGTGCCAGCAGTTCCTGGAACAGTGATAACTATGGCTACACCTTC,CASSSWNSDNYGYTF
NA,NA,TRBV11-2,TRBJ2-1,TGTGCCAGCAGCTTACCCTCCGGGATACTCACCTACAATGAGCAGTTCTTC,CASSLPSGILTYNEQFF
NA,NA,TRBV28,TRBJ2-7,TGTGCCAGCAGTTTTAGCAGGGGCCTCTACGAGCAGTACTTC,CASSFSRGLYEQYF
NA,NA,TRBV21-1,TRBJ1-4,TGTGCCAGCAGCAAGTTTCGTTCGGAGACCCCTGAAAAACTGTTTTTT,CASSKFRSETPEKLFF
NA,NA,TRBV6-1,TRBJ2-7,TGTGCCAGCAGTGATAATGATTACGGCGGTGACTACGAGCAGTACTTC,CASSDNDYGGDYEQYF
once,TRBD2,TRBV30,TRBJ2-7,TGTGCCTGGAGTGTAAAAGCGGGAGGCTACGAGCAGTACTTC,CAWSVKAGGYEQYF
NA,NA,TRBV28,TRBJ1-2,TGTGCCAGCAGTTCGAGAAACGGACAGAACTATGGCTACACCTTC,CASSSRNGQNYGYTF
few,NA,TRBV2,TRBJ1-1,TGTGCCAGCAGTGAAATAGGGGCGACCGAAGCTTTCTTT,CASSEIGATEAFF
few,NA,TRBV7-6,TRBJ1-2,TGTGCCAGCAGCAGATTACCGGGAGGAGATGGCTACACCTTC,CASSRLPGGDGYTF
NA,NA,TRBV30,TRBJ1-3,TGTGCCTGGACTGCAGGGTCTGGAAACACCATATATTTT,CAWTAGSGNTIYF
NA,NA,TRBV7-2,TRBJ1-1,TGTGCCAGCAGCTCCGCGGGACTGAACACTGAAGCTTTCTTT,CASSSAGLNTEAFF
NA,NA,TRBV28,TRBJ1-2,TGTGCCAGCAGTTTAGAGGTTGCTGGGGCCAACTATGGCTACACCTTC,CASSLEVAGANYGYTF
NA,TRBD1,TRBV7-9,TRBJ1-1,TGTTCCAGCAGCTGGCGGGACAGTGAAGCTTTCTTT,CSSSWRDSEAFF
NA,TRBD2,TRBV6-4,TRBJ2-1,TGTGCCAGCAAGCGGGGGGACCTCTACAATGAGCAGTTCTTC,CASKRGDLYNEQFF
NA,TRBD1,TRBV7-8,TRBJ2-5,TGTGCCAGCAGCCTGAGGACAGGGGCCAGCGGGGAGACCCAGTACTTC,CASSLRTGASGETQYF
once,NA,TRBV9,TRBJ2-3,TGTGCCAGCAGCGTAGGGCAGGGACATGTTACAGATACGCAGTATTTT,CASSVGQGHVTDTQYF
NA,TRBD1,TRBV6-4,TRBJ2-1,TGTGCCAGCAGTGACGGGGACAGGGGGGAGTACAATGAGCAGTTCTTC,CASSDGDRGEYNEQFF
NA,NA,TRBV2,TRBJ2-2,TGTGCCAGCAATCCGGGGGTTTCCACCGGGGAGCTGTTTTTT,CASNPGVSTGELFF
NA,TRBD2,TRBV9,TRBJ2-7,TGTGCCAGCAGCGTGACTAGCGGGAGCTCCGAGCAGTACTTC,CASSVTSGSSEQYF
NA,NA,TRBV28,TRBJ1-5,TGTGCCAGCAAGTGGAGGGGTGGTCAGCCCCAGCATTTT,CASKWRGGQPQHF
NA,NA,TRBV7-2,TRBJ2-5,TGTGCCAGCAGCTTTTGGTTGACCGGAGGGATCGCTCAAGAGACCCAGTACTTC,CASSFWLTGGIAQETQYF
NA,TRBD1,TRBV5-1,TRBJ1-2,TGCGCCAGCAGCTTGCGGACAGGGGGCAGTGGCTACACCTTC,CASSLRTGGSGYTF
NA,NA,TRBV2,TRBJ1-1,TGTGCCAGCAGACTACGACAGACAAACACTGAAGCTTTCTTT,CASRLRQTNTEAFF
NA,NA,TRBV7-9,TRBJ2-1,TGTGCCAGCAGCTCAAGACTAGATCTGGCGCATGAGCAGTTCTTC,CASSSRLDLAHEQFF
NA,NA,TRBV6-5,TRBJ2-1,TGTGCCAGCAGTTACCCTATACAGTTCTTC,CASSYPIQFF
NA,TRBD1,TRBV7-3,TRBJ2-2,TGTGCCAGCAGCTCACGTGGGACAGTCAGTGCCACCGGGGAGCTGTTTTTT,CASSSRGTVSATGELFF
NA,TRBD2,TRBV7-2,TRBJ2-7,TGTGCCAGCAGCTTAGCTAGCGGGGGCCTTTCCTACGAGCAGTACTTC,CASSLASGGLSYEQYF
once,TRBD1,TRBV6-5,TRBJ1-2,TGTGCCAGCACTATGACAGGGGATGGCTACACCTTC,CASTMTGDGYTF
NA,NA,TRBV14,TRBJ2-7,TGTGCCAGCAGCCAAATAACCTACGAGCAGTACTTC,CASSQITYEQYF
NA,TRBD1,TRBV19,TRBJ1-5,TGTGCCAGTAGTATTGGACAGGGGAATCAGCCCCAGCATTTT,CASSIGQGNQPQHF
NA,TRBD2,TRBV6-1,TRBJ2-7,TGTGCCAGCAGCCCACGACTCGCGGGGGACGACGAGCAGTACTTC,CASSPRLAGDDEQYF
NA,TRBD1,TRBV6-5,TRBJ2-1,TGTGCCAGCAGTTACTCGGGACAGGGCTGGAACAATGAGCAGTTCTTC,CASSYSGQGWNNEQFF
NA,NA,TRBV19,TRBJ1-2,TGTGCCAGTAGGTCCGGTCGTGGCTACACCTTC,CASRSGRGYTF
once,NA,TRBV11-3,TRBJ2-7,TGTGCCATAAAGGGGGAGTTTTTAAACGAGCAGTACTTC,CAIKGEFLNEQYF
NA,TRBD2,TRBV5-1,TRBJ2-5,TGCGCCAGCAGCCCTGGGGCTAGCGGGGTTTACCAAGAGACCCAGTACTTC,CASSPGASGVYQETQYF
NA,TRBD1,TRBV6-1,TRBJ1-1,TGTGCCAGCAGCGTCATAGACAGGGGGCCGGACGCTTTCTTT,CASSVIDRGPDAFF
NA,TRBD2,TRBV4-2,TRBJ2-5,TGTGCCAGCAGCCAACCTAGCGGGGGGGCGGTCCAGTACTTC,CASSQPSGGAVQYF
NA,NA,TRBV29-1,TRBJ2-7,TGCAGCGTTATGACAGGTTCTTCGTCCTACGAGCAGTACTTC,CSVMTGSSSYEQYF
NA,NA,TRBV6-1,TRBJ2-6,TGTGCCAGCAGTGAAGTACCTACTGGGGCCAACGTCCTGACTTTC,CASSEVPTGANVLTF
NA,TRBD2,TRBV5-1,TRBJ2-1,TGCGCCAGCAGCCATACTAGCGGCTCCTACAATGAGCAGTTCTTC,CASSHTSGSYNEQFF
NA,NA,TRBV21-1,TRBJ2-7,TGTGCCAGCAGCAAACGTGCCCCGCCCCCGGGACAGGTCTACCACGAGCAGTACTTC,CASSKRAPPPGQVYHEQYF
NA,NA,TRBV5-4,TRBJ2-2,TGTGCCAGCAGGATAGATTACACCGGGGAGCTGTTTTTT,CASRIDYTGELFF
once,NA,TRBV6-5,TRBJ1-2,TGTGCCAGCAGTTTTTCCTTTGACAGGCCTGGGGGCTACACCTTC,CASSFSFDRPGGYTF
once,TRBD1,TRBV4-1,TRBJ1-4,TGCGCCAGCAGCCTCTATGGACAGGATGAAAAACTGTTTTTT,CASSLYGQDEKLFF
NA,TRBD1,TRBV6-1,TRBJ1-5,TGTGCCAGCGGGGGACAGGGCGGCAATCAGCCCCAGCATTTT,CASGGQGGNQPQHF
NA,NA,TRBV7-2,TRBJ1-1,TGTGCCAGCAGCTTAAAACAGGGTGCTGAAGCTTTCTTT,CASSLKQGAEAFF
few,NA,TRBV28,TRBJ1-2,TGTGCCACTAGGAACAGGGACGTCTATGGCTACACCTTC,CATRNRDVYGYTF
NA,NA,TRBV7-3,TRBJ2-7,TGTGCCAGCAGCCCGGTACCTGGCAGAACTAAGATGAGCTCCTACGAGCAGTACTTC,CASSPVPGRTKMSSYEQYF